A selection of T cell receptor beta chains follows, all from one sample in a study of T cell repertoires in cytomegalovirus infection. These receptors are not linked to any known antigen. TCRdb reprocessed the reads via MiXCR and lists one record per CDR3 protein. The data show approximately 990,000 distinct CDR3 sequences, with about 33% seen just once and under 15% held by the top ten. This sample comprised cultured CD8+ T cells from PBMCs, obtained from culture after CMV antigen stimulation. The receptors were sampled from a human donor in good health (CMV status not recorded). Some clones in this sample may be carry-over from other donors' samples. CDR3s include the opening cysteine and the closing phenylalanine or tryptophan. The D gene is left open where the match is weak. For some rows the clone size is stated as once, few or many, or as a class when expanded; others skip it.

few,TRBJ1-2,.,TRBV28,CASSLSGTYYGYTF,TGTGCCAGCAGTTTATCGGGGACGTACTATGGCTACACCTTC
.,TRBJ2-3,.,TRBV6-6,CASTTGGRLSTDTQYF,TGTGCCAGCACCACGGGCGGTCGCCTTAGCACAGATACGCAGTATTTT
.,TRBJ2-1,.,TRBV4-1,CASSQAHEVSYNEQFF,TGCGCCAGCAGCCAAGCTCATGAGGTCTCCTACAATGAGCAGTTCTTC
few,TRBJ2-3,.,TRBV20-1,CSARDRGGGTDTQYF,TGCAGTGCTAGAGACAGGGGCGGAGGCACAGATACGCAGTATTTT
few,TRBJ2-3,TRBD2,TRBV28,CAGGERGNGDTQYF,TGTGCCGGGGGGGAGCGGGGGAATGGAGATACGCAGTATTTT
.,TRBJ2-2,TRBD1,TRBV20-1,CSARATGTNTGELFF,TGCAGTGCTAGGGCGACAGGGACGAACACCGGGGAGCTGTTTTTT
few,TRBJ1-2,.,TRBV29-1,CSVGAEGYTF,TGCAGCGTTGGGGCAGAAGGATACACCTTC
many,TRBJ1-1,.,TRBV7-2,CASSYTGSTEAFF,TGTGCCAGCAGCTATACAGGGAGCACTGAAGCTTTCTTT
few,TRBJ2-7,.,TRBV7-9,CASSSFGQSYEQYF,TGTGCCAGCAGCTCCTTCGGACAGTCCTACGAGCAGTACTTC
once,TRBJ1-4,.,TRBV15,CATSRDPEGNEKLFF,TGTGCCACCAGCAGAGACCCGGAGGGGAATGAAAAACTGTTTTTT